Shown below are 27 T cell receptor beta chains from a single sample sequenced in a study of cytomegalovirus exposure and HLA in healthy donors. PCR primers comprised 60 Vbeta and 13 Jbeta primers. The table came from immunoSEQ multiplex PCR; TCRdb's copy has only in-frame clones and leaves some out. The sample records 200,000 or so clones, around 80% being singletons. What was sequenced was PBMCs. The source of these receptors is a boy aged 2 to 10 in good health and CMV-seronegative.

The chain is built from TRBV7-8 and TRBJ2-7; a possible D gene is TRBD2 (5 bases). CDR3 length equals 14 residues. CDR1 SGHVS and CDR2 FQNEAQ come from the germline V gene. Deletions cut 1 base from V and 0 bases from J, with 7 bases between. In nucleotides, the CDR3 is TGTGCCAGCAGCTTAGTAGGGAGCTCCTACGAGCAGTACTTC. Protein sequence: CASSLVGSSYEQYF.

The rearrangement joins TRBV11-2 to TRBJ2-7; TRBD1 agrees at 9 bases. Looked up from germline, CDR1 is SGHAT and CDR2 is FQNNGV. The CDR3 runs to 15 residues. After removal of 5 bases from V and 2 bases from J, the junction contained 7 bases not matched to a gene. CDR3 sequence reads: CASSPSTGGTYEQYF. In nucleotides, the CDR3 is TGTGCCAGCAGCCCGTCGACAGGGGGGACCTACGAGCAGTACTTC.

The genes are TRBV27 and TRBJ2-7; no clear D. Trimming left V 3 bases short and J 4 bases short, with 10 bases between. This CDR3 comprises 13 residues. Germline V CDR1 and CDR2: MNHEY, SMNVEV (reference sequence). The DNA for the CDR3 is TGTGCCAGCAGTTTCAGGCAGGATTACGAGCAGTACTTC. Amino acid sequence: CASSFRQDYEQYF.

The rearrangement uses TRBV13 and TRBJ1-1, with 9 bases lining up with TRBD1. This CDR3 contains 15 residues. V shed 5 bases and J 9 bases; nucleotides not matched to a gene: 13. Germline V gene lookup returns CDR1 PRHDT and CDR2 FYEKMQ (reference sequence). CDR3 sequence reads: CASSLRPGTGSKAFF. CDR3 coding DNA: TGTGCCAGCAGCCTTCGTCCCGGGACAGGGAGCAAAGCTTTCTTT.

The chain combines TRBV11-3 with TRBJ2-3; D gene uncertain. This CDR3 is 12 amino acids long. Trimming took 4 bases from V and 5 from J, leaving 7 bases between them. CDR1 and CDR2 (germline): SGHNT, YENEEA. The CDR3 loop is CASSSWRDTQYF. The CDR3 DNA reads as TGTGCCAGCAGCTCGTGGAGAGATACGCAGTATTTT.

The rearrangement links TRBV4-2 to TRBJ1-2; perhaps TRBD1 as D (6 bases). V was clipped by 4 bases and J by 0 bases, with 12 bases between them. The CDR3 runs to 15 residues. The germline V gene encodes CDR1 LGHNA and CDR2 YNFKEQ. CDR3 region: CASSPRQDANYGYTF. CDR3 DNA sequence: TGTGCCAGCAGCCCAAGACAGGATGCTAACTATGGCTACACCTTC.

The chain has TRBV9 and TRBJ2-3; 9 bases match TRBD2. The germline V gene has CDR1 SGDLS and CDR2 YYNGEE. The CDR3 extends over 16 amino acids. With V trimmed by 0 bases and J by 1 base, 3 bases remained unmatched. CDR3 in DNA: TGTGCCAGCAGCGTAGGGGCGGGGGGGGGCACAGATACGCAGTATTTT. It codes for CASSVGAGGGTDTQYF.

J is TRBJ1-4 and V is TRBV5-1; D is unresolved. Germline values: CDR1 SGHRS, CDR2 YFSETQ. Trimming removed 0 bases from V and 7 bases from J, with 13 bases in between. The CDR3 length is 15 residues. Written as DNA, the CDR3 is TGCGCCAGCAGCTTGGGTCAGGTAATCCCTGAAAAACTGTTTTTT. Amino acid sequence: CASSLGQVIPEKLFF.

The chain couples TRBV5-1 to TRBJ2-1, with a weak D call TRBD2 (6 bases). Per the germline V gene, CDR1 is SGHRS and CDR2 is YFSETQ. This CDR3 spans 15 amino acids. Trimming took off 9 bases at V and 4 bases at J, with 20 bases between the two ends. CDR3 in amino acids: CATRVVAETYNEQFF. In nucleotides, the CDR3 is TGCGCCACCCGGGTGGTAGCGGAAACTTACAATGAGCAGTTCTTC.

V and J are TRBV21-1 and TRBJ2-7; TRBD1 is the table's D call, not checked against the DNA. TRBV21-1 is designated a pseudogene. The CDR3 sequence is 14 residues long. The CDR3 DNA sequence: TGTGCCAGCAGTGGGACAGGGCCTTCCTACGAGCAGTACTTC. This gives the protein CASSGTGPSYEQYF.

The chain links TRBV30 to TRBJ1-4; a possible D gene is TRBD1 (5 bases). The V gene's germline CDR1 is GTSNPN and CDR2 SVGIG (reference sequence). Trimming shortened V by 6 bases and J by 8 bases, and 19 bases separated the two germline ends. The CDR3 extends over 14 amino acids. CDR3 protein: CACQGGADREKLFF. The DNA for the CDR3 is TGTGCCTGCCAGGGAGGGGCCGATAGGGAAAAACTGTTTTTT.

V and J are TRBV11-2 and TRBJ1-2, with TRBD1 matching 12 bases. V lost 4 bases, J lost 9 bases, and 3 bases stayed unmatched. The CDR3 spans 13 residues. CDR1 is SGHAT, CDR2 FQNNGV, per germline. The CDR3 DNA reads as TGTGCCAGCAGCTCGGGACAGGGGGCAAGCTACACCTTC. Residues: CASSSGQGASYTF.

The sample holds one count of this clone. The chain is built from TRBV19 and TRBJ1-2; the D gene is possibly TRBD1 (6 bases). The CDR3 contains 14 residues. With 5 bases removed from V and 3 bases from J, the gap between germline ends came to 13 bases. The germline V gene has CDR1 LNHDA and CDR2 SQIVND (reference sequence). This CDR3 reads CASSPGQPYYGYTF. The CDR3 nucleotides are TGTGCCAGTAGTCCCGGACAGCCATACTATGGCTACACCTTC.

The V call is TRBV4-1, the J call TRBJ2-3; 7 bases map to TRBD2. CDR1 is MGHRA and CDR2 is YSYEKL in the germline V gene. The CDR3 is 17 amino acids. V gave up 4 bases and J gave up 2 bases; unmatched junction bases: 12. CDR3 coding DNA: TGCGCCAGCAGCCCACGAGTAGCGGGTATTATCACAGATACGCAGTATTTT. Amino acids: CASSPRVAGIITDTQYF.

This clone has a single count. This rearrangement joins TRBV6-4 to TRBJ1-4; D perhaps matches TRBD1 (6 bases). The CDR3 has 18 residues. V was pared by 6 bases and J by 8 bases, with 28 bases between. CDR1 is MRHNA, CDR2 SNTAGT, per germline. The CDR3 region is CASRLTAGQPTRTEKLFF. The CDR3 region has the DNA TGTGCCAGCAGGCTGACAGCCGGACAGCCTACACGGACGGAAAAACTGTTTTTT.

The chain carries TRBV7-9 and TRBJ1-6; 9 bases are shared with TRBD1. Germline CDR1 is SEHNR and CDR2 is FQNEAQ (reference sequence). The trim removed 6 bases at V and 7 bases at J, leaving 10 bases unmatched. The length of the CDR3 is 16 residues. CDR3 DNA: TGTGCCAGCAGTCCCGACGCGGGACAGGGAAATTCACCCCTCCACTTT. It encodes CASSPDAGQGNSPLHF.

The chain recombines TRBV5-4 with TRBJ2-3; TRBD2 aligns across 11 bases. Losses at the gene ends were 3 bases for V and 2 bases for J; bases not matched to a gene: 11. The germline gives CDR1 SGHNT, CDR2 YYREEE (reference sequence). The CDR3 contains 18 residues. CDR3 protein: CASSYRSGGARSTDTQYF. The CDR3 bases are TGTGCCAGCAGCTATCGTAGCGGGGGGGCGCGCTCCACAGATACGCAGTATTTT.

V is TRBV7-6 and J is TRBJ2-5; TRBD1 matches at 9 bases. CDR3 length equals 15 residues. Unmatched junction bases numbered 6, after V lost 5 bases and J lost 2 bases. In germline, CDR1 is SGHVS, CDR2 FNYEAQ. The CDR3 protein is CASSPGTGIQETQYF. In DNA form, the CDR3 reads TGTGCCAGCAGCCCAGGGACAGGGATTCAAGAGACCCAGTACTTC.

With regard to this clone: Distinct nucleotide sequences in the sample also encode this CDR3. DNA of the CDR3: TGTGCCAGCAGTGAAGCGTGGGGGCGCGAATTGACTGAAGCTTTCTTT. Its translation is CASSEAWGRELTEAFF. This chain joins TRBV6-1 and TRBJ1-1, with D perhaps TRBD1 (6 bases). This CDR3 spans 16 amino acids. The germline V and J ends were trimmed by 0 bases and 5 bases, with 16 bases remaining between them. Germline V gives CDR1 MNHNS, CDR2 SASEGT.

This chain joins TRBV5-6 and TRBJ1-1, with D possibly being TRBD1 (6 bases). This CDR3 contains 16 residues. The ends were cut back, 4 bases at V and 4 bases at J, with 20 bases in the middle. Germline CDR1 and CDR2: SGHDT and YYEEEE. In DNA, the CDR3 is TGTGCCAGCAGCCTACAACAAAACAGGGTAGGCACTGAAGCTTTCTTT. Amino acids: CASSLQQNRVGTEAFF. Filled out from reference TRBV5-6 and TRBJ1-1, the complete variable domain reads DAGVTQSPTHLIKTRGQQVTLRCSPKSGHDTVSWYQQALGQGPQFIFQYYEEEERQRGNFPDRFSGHQFPNYSSELNVNALLLGDSALYLCASSLQQNRVGTEAFFGQGTRLTVV.

This clone was recorded a few times. J is TRBJ2-3 and V is TRBV5-1, with TRBD2 matching 7 bases. J lost 6 bases, V lost 0 bases, and 4 bases had no gene match. This CDR3 contains 14 residues. Germline V gives CDR1 SGHRS, CDR2 YFSETQ. The CDR3 loop reads CASSLGGLGDTQYF. The DNA for the CDR3 is TGCGCCAGCAGCTTGGGAGGACTAGGGGATACGCAGTATTTT. Combining the CDR3 with reference TRBV5-1 and TRBJ2-3 gives the whole variable domain KAGVTQTPRYLIKTRGQQVTLSCSPISGHRSVSWYQQTPGQGLQFLFEYFSETQRNKGNFPGRFSGRQFSNSRSEMNVSTLELGDSALYLCASSLGGLGDTQYFGPGTRLTVL.

The chain joins TRBV6-5 to TRBJ1-2; 8 positions agree with TRBD1. This CDR3 spans 15 amino acids. Germline V gene data show CDR1 as MNHEY and CDR2 as SVGAGI. V lost 6 bases and J lost 4; bases outside the gene matches: 10. The CDR3 here is CASRDRQGLGYGYTF. The CDR3 DNA reads as TGTGCCAGCAGGGACCGACAGGGGCTGGGCTATGGCTACACCTTC.

CDR3 protein: CAISESLRASLRNEQFF. CDR3 sequence (DNA): TGTGCCATCAGTGAGTCGTTGAGAGCATCCCTCCGGAATGAGCAGTTCTTC. The chain recombines TRBV10-3 with TRBJ2-1, with D unresolved. The CDR3 is 17 residues long. In germline, CDR1 is ENHRY, CDR2 SYGVKD. The V end was cut by 0 bases, the J end by 7 bases, with 19 bases between.

The rearrangement joins TRBV10-3 to TRBJ1-5; D is undetermined. There are 12 residues in the CDR3. V shed 3 bases and J shed 3 bases, with 3 bases lying between them. Per the germline V gene, CDR1 is ENHRY and CDR2 is SYGVKD. The CDR3 loop is CAISDNNQPQHF. The CDR3 DNA reads TGTGCCATCAGTGATAACAATCAGCCCCAGCATTTT.

The gene calls are TRBV2 and TRBJ1-3, with 7 bases lining up with TRBD1. CDR3 size: 15 residues. J lost 0 bases, V lost 7 bases, and 6 bases had no gene match. Germline CDR1 and CDR2: SNHLY and FYNNEI. The CDR3 coding sequence is TGTGCCAGCAACGGCGCAGGGGGCTCTGGAAACACCATATATTTT. It yields the protein CASNGAGGSGNTIYF.

The chain carries TRBV2 and TRBJ1-1; tentatively, D is TRBD1 (6 bases). CDR1 and CDR2 from the germline V gene are SNHLY and FYNNEI. V was trimmed by 6 bases and J by 1 base, leaving 12 bases between them. The CDR3 covers 14 residues. The CDR3 loop is CASRYEGQNTEAFF. DNA for the CDR3: TGTGCCAGCAGGTACGAGGGACAGAACACTGAAGCTTTCTTT.

The chain combines TRBV27 with TRBJ2-3; 11 nucleotides align to TRBD2. The CDR3 is 18 residues long. Losses at the gene ends were 2 bases for V and 0 bases for J; bases not matched to a gene: 7. Per germline, CDR1 MNHEY and CDR2 SMNVEV (reference sequence). This CDR3 reads CASSLTRRTSGSTDTQYF. The DNA of the CDR3 is TGTGCCAGCAGTTTAACCCGACGGACTAGCGGGAGCACAGATACGCAGTATTTT.